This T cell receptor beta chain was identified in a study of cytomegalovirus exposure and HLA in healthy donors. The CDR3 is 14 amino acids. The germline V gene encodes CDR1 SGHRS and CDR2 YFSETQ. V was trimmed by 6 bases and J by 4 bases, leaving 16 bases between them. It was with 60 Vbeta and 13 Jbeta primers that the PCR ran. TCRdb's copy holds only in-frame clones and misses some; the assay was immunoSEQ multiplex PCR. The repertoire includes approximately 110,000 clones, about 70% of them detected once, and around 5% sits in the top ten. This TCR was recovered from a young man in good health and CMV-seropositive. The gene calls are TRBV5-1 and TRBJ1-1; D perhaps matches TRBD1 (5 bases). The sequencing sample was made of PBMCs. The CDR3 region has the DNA TGCGCCAGCATCCCGCAGGGAGGGTCCACTGAAGCTTTCTTT. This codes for CASIPQGGSTEAFF.